Listed below are T cell receptor beta chains from one sample, sequenced in a study of cytomegalovirus exposure and HLA in healthy donors. Only in-frame clones appear in the TCRdb table, and some are missing; sequencing was by immunoSEQ multiplex PCR. The sample records about 160,000 clones, roughly four fifths being singletons. The sample consisted of PBMCs. These receptors originate from a man in his sixties in good health and CMV-seronegative. CDR3s include the opening cysteine and the closing phenylalanine or tryptophan. The D gene is left open where the match is weak. Not all rows give a size; the values are once, few, many and, for expanded clones, a class.

d_call: .
clone_size: .
j_call: TRBJ2-5
v_call: TRBV7-2
cdr3_aa: CASSLAPGMGETQYF
cdr3_nt: TGTGCCAGCAGCTTAGCACCAGGGATGGGGGAGACCCAGTACTTC

d_call: TRBD2
clone_size: few
j_call: TRBJ2-7
v_call: TRBV7-3
cdr3_aa: CASSLGPAGGYEQYF
cdr3_nt: TGTGCCAGCAGCTTAGGGCCAGCGGGGGGTTACGAGCAGTACTTC

d_call: .
clone_size: few
j_call: TRBJ1-5
v_call: TRBV6-5
cdr3_aa: CASRPGYAQPQHF
cdr3_nt: TGTGCCAGCAGGCCAGGGTACGCTCAGCCCCAGCATTTT

d_call: .
clone_size: .
j_call: TRBJ2-2
v_call: TRBV18
cdr3_aa: CASSSSVVNVGELFF
cdr3_nt: TGTGCCAGCTCATCGTCAGTTGTTAATGTCGGGGAGCTGTTTTTT

d_call: TRBD1
clone_size: .
j_call: TRBJ2-5
v_call: TRBV10-3
cdr3_aa: CAISGRTGGSLETQYF
cdr3_nt: TGTGCCATCAGTGGGCGTACAGGGGGGTCTCTAGAGACCCAGTACTTC

d_call: .
clone_size: .
j_call: TRBJ1-2
v_call: TRBV5-1
cdr3_aa: CASSPRRQNPYYGYTF
cdr3_nt: TGCGCCAGCAGCCCTAGACGACAGAACCCATACTATGGCTACACCTTC

d_call: TRBD2
clone_size: .
j_call: TRBJ2-7
v_call: TRBV6-6
cdr3_aa: CASGPREARNSYEQYF
cdr3_nt: TGTGCCAGCGGGCCTCGGGAGGCTCGCAACTCCTACGAGCAGTACTTC

d_call: TRBD2
clone_size: .
j_call: TRBJ2-3
v_call: TRBV5-4
cdr3_aa: CASSTASGRGDTQYF
cdr3_nt: TGTGCCAGCAGCACAGCTAGCGGGAGAGGAGATACGCAGTATTTT

d_call: TRBD2
clone_size: .
j_call: TRBJ2-5
v_call: TRBV7-7
cdr3_aa: CASSLGGLAGGRAETQYF
cdr3_nt: TGTGCCAGCAGCTTAGGAGGACTAGCGGGGGGCCGGGCGGAGACCCAGTACTTC

d_call: .
clone_size: .
j_call: TRBJ2-7
v_call: TRBV5-5
cdr3_aa: CASSLQGPYEQYF
cdr3_nt: TGTGCCAGCAGCTTGCAGGGGCCCTACGAGCAGTACTTC

d_call: .
clone_size: .
j_call: TRBJ1-1
v_call: TRBV6-1
cdr3_aa: CASSEVGLRGEGIF
cdr3_nt: TGTGCCAGCAGTGAAGTCGGACTCAGGGGTGAGGGAATCTTT

d_call: TRBD1
clone_size: few
j_call: TRBJ1-3
v_call: TRBV6-1
cdr3_aa: CASRDRGFSGNTIYF
cdr3_nt: TGTGCCAGCAGAGACAGGGGATTCTCTGGAAACACCATATATTTT

d_call: TRBD2
clone_size: many
j_call: TRBJ2-1
v_call: TRBV7-9
cdr3_aa: CASSASGISEQFF
cdr3_nt: TGTGCCAGCAGCGCTAGCGGGATAAGTGAGCAGTTCTTC

d_call: TRBD1
clone_size: .
j_call: TRBJ1-1
v_call: TRBV6-1
cdr3_aa: CASRTNRGPTEAFF
cdr3_nt: TGTGCCAGCAGGACTAATAGGGGGCCCACTGAAGCTTTCTTT

d_call: .
clone_size: once
j_call: TRBJ1-3
v_call: TRBV2
cdr3_aa: CASNQGASSGNTIYF
cdr3_nt: TGTGCCAGCAACCAAGGGGCGTCCTCTGGAAACACCATATATTTT

d_call: .
clone_size: .
j_call: TRBJ2-5
v_call: TRBV9
cdr3_aa: CASSGLEGVRETQYF
cdr3_nt: TGTGCCAGCAGCGGACTCGAGGGGGTCCGAGAGACCCAGTACTTC

d_call: TRBD1
clone_size: .
j_call: TRBJ1-5
v_call: TRBV7-9
cdr3_aa: CASRPTGVNQPQHF
cdr3_nt: TGTGCCAGCAGACCGACAGGGGTCAATCAGCCCCAGCATTTT

d_call: .
clone_size: .
j_call: TRBJ2-3
v_call: TRBV7-2
cdr3_aa: CASSLGLLTDTQYF
cdr3_nt: TGTGCCAGCAGCCTCGGACTATTAACAGATACGCAGTATTTT

d_call: .
clone_size: .
j_call: TRBJ2-1
v_call: TRBV5-4
cdr3_aa: CASSLAMGANEQFF
cdr3_nt: TGTGCCAGCAGCTTGGCCATGGGGGCCAATGAGCAGTTCTTC

d_call: TRBD1
clone_size: .
j_call: TRBJ1-1
v_call: TRBV14
cdr3_aa: CASSFPTGAVTEAFF
cdr3_nt: TGTGCCAGCAGCTTCCCGACAGGGGCGGTCACTGAAGCTTTCTTT

d_call: .
clone_size: .
j_call: TRBJ1-5
v_call: TRBV10-3
cdr3_aa: CAISTTGSNQPQHF
cdr3_nt: TGTGCCATCAGTACGACAGGAAGCAATCAGCCCCAGCATTTT

d_call: .
clone_size: .
j_call: TRBJ2-5
v_call: TRBV5-1
cdr3_aa: CASGLGGGAVKETQYF
cdr3_nt: TGCGCCAGCGGACTGGGAGGGGGGGCGGTGAAAGAGACCCAGTACTTC

d_call: TRBD1
clone_size: .
j_call: TRBJ1-1
v_call: TRBV19
cdr3_aa: CASSIDHRDRGQAFF
cdr3_nt: TGTGCCAGTAGTATAGATCATCGGGACAGGGGGCAAGCTTTCTTT